This T cell receptor beta chain was sequenced in a study of metastatic and nonmetastatic thyroid tumors. Study observations and caveats: Reports indicated that malignant thyroid tumors showed significantly higher TCR beta diversity than benign nodules did, in blood and tumor.

Germline-derived CDR1 and CDR2 are MDHEN and SYDVKM. The trim removed 4 bases at V and 0 bases at J, leaving 6 bases unmatched. The CDR3 covers 15 residues. Patients underwent thyroid surgery, and none had received any treatment before it. This clone was counted between two and nine times. The antigen remains unidentified. TCRdb re-analyzed the PCR reads using MiXCR. Among around 53,000 clones listed, about 15% were seen once. The sequenced sample was blood. This sequence was found in a female donor with papillary thyroid cancer or a benign thyroid nodule (not recorded which). Some clones in this sample may be carry-over from other donors' samples. This sequence joins TRBV28 and TRBJ2-7; 7 bases agree with TRBD1. CDR3 DNA sequence: TGTGCCAGCAGTTACACCCGGGACAGCTCCTACGAGCAGTACTTC. It specifies CASSYTRDSSYEQYF.